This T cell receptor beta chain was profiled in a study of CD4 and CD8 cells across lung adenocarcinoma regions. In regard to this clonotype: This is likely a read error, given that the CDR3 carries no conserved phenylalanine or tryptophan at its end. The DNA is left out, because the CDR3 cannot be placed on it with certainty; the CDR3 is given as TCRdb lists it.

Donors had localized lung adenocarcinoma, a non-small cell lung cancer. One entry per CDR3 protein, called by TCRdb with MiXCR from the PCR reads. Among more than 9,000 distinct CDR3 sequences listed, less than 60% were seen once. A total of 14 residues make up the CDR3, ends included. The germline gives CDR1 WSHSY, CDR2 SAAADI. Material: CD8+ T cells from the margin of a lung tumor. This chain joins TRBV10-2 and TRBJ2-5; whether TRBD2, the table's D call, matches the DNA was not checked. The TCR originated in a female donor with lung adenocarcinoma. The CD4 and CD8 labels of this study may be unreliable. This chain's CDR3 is CASSEPGPQASQLS.